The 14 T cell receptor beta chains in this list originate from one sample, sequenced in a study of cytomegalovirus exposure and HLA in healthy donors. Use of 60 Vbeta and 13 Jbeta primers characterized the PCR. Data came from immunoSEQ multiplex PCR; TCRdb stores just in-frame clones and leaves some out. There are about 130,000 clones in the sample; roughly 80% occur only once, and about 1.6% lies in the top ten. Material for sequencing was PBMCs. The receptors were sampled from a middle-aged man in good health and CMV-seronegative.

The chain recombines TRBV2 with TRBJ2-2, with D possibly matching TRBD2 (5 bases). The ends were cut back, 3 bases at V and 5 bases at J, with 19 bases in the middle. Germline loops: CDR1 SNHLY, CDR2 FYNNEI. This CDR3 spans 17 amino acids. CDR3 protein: CASSDLGRGRRTGELFF. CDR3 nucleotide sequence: TGTGCCAGCAGTGATTTGGGTCGGGGAAGGAGGACCGGGGAGCTGTTTTTT. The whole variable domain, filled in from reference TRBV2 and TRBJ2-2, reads EPEVTQTPSHQVTQMGQEVILRCVPISNHLYFYWYRQILGQKVEFLVSFYNNEISEKSEIFDDQFSVERPDGSNFTLKIRSTKLEDSAMYFCASSDLGRGRRTGELFFGEGSRLTVL.

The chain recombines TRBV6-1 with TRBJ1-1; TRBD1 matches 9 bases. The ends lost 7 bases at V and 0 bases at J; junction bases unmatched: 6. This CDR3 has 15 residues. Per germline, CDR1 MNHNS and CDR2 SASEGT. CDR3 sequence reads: CASTLGTGLNTEAFF. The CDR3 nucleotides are TGTGCCAGCACCTTAGGGACAGGGCTGAACACTGAAGCTTTCTTT.

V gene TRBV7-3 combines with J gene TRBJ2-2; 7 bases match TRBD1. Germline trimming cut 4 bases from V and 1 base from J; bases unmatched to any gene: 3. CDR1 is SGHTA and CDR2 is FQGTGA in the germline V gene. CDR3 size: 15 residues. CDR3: CASSWDSGNTGELFF. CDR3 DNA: TGTGCCAGCAGCTGGGACAGCGGGAACACCGGGGAGCTGTTTTTT.

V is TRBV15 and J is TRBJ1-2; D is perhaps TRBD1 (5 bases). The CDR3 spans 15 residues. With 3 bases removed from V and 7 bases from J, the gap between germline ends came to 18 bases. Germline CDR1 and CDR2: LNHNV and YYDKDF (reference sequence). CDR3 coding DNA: TGTGCCACCAGCAGGAATCCCCAGGGTTTTGGTGGCTACACCTTC. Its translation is CATSRNPQGFGGYTF.

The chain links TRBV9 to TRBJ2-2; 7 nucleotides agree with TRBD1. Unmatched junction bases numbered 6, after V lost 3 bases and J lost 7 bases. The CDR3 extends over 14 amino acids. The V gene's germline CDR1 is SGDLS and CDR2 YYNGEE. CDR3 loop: CASSAETGFGELFF. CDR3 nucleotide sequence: TGTGCCAGCAGCGCCGAGACAGGGTTCGGGGAGCTGTTTTTT. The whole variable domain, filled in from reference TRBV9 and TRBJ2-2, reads DSGVTQTPKHLITATGQRVTLRCSPRSGDLSVYWYQQSLDQGLQFLIQYYNGEERAKGNILERFSAQQFPDLHSELNLSSLELGDSALYFCASSAETGFGELFFGEGSRLTVL.

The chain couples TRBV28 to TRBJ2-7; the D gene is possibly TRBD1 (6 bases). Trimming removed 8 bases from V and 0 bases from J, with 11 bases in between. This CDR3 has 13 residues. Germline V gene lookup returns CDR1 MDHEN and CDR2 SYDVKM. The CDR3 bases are TGTGCCAGCTTCACAGGGAGCTCCTACGAGCAGTACTTC. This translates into CASFTGSSYEQYF.

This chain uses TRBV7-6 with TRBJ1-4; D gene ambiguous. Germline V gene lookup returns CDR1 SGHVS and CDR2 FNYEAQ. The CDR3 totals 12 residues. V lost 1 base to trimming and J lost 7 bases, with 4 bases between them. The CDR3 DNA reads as TGTGCCAGCAGCTTAGTCGGTGAAAAACTGTTTTTT. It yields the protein CASSLVGEKLFF. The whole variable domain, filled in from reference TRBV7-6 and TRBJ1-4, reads GAGVSQSPRYKVTKRGQDVALRCDPISGHVSLYWYRQALGQGPEFLTYFNYEAQQDKSGLPNDRFSAERPEGSISTLTIQRTEQRDSAMYRCASSLVGEKLFFGSGTQLSVL.

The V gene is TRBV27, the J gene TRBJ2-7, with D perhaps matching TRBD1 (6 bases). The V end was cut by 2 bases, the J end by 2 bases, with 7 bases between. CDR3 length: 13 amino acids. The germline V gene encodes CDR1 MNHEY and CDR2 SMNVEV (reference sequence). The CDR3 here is CASSLTGPYEQYF. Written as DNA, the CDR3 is TGTGCCAGCAGTTTAACAGGGCCCTACGAGCAGTACTTC.

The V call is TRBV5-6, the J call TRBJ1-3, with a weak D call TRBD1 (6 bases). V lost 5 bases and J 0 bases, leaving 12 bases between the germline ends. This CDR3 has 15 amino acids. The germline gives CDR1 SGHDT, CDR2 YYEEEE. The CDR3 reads CASSPTGNSGNTIYF. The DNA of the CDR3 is TGTGCCAGCAGTCCGACAGGCAACTCTGGAAACACCATATATTTT.

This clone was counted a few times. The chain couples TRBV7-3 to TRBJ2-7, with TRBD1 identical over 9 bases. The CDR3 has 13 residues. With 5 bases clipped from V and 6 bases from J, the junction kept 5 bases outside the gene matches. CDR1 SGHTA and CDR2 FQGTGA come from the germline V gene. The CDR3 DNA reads TGTGCCAGCAGCCGGGACAGGGTAACCGAGCAGTACTTC. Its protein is CASSRDRVTEQYF.

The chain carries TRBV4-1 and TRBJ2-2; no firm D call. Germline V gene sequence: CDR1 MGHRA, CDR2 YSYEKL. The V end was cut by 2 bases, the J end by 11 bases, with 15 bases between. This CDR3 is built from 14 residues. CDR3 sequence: CASSQSVAFGELFF. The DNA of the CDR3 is TGCGCCAGCAGCCAATCCGTGGCATTTGGCGAGCTGTTTTTT.

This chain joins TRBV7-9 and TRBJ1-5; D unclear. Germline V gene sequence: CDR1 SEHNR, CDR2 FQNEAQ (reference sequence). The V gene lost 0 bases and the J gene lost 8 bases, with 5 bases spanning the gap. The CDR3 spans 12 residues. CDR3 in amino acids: CASSLAEKPQHF. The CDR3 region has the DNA TGTGCCAGCAGCTTAGCAGAGAAGCCCCAGCATTTT.

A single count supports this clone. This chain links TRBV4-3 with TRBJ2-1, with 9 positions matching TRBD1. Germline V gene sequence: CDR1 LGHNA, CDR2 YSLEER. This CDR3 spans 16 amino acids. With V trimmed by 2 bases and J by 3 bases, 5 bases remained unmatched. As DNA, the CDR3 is TGCGCCAGCAGCCAACTACAGGGGGCGAGCTACAATGAGCAGTTCTTC. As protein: CASSQLQGASYNEQFF.

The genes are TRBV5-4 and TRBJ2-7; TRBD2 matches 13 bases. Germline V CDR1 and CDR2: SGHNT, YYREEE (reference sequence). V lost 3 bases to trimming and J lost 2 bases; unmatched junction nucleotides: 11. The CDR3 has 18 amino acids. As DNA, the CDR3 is TGTGCCAGCAGCTCGGGGACTAGCGGGATTAGAAGTCCCTACGAGCAGTACTTC. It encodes CASSSGTSGIRSPYEQYF.